These 7 T cell receptor beta chains were all obtained from the same sample, sequenced in a study of tumor-infiltrating lymphocytes in primary liver carcinoma. Using a constant-region primer together with ProtoScript II reverse transcriptase, TCR beta cDNA was made from approximately 0.55 ug of total RNA. Libraries covering TCR beta were generated through three nested multiplex PCR rounds (using a slightly modified ARM-PCR). It was with TRBV1-TRBV30 forward primers and a C-beta reverse primer that the first two PCR rounds were run, at roughly 9 cycles each. TCRdb ran MiXCR on the multiplex PCR reads and lists one entry per CDR3 protein. Of about 310,000 distinct CDR3 sequences in the sample, around three fifths were seen once. The authors took blood RNA from unsorted whole blood and also extracted germline DNA. The sequencing sample was made of peripheral blood. Receptor source: a man aged 40-50 years with primary liver carcinoma and hepatitis B virus infection.

This clonotype was observed a few times. The gene calls are TRBV5-1 and TRBJ1-6; a possible D gene is TRBD1 (5 bases). Trimming shortened V by 1 base and J by 7 bases, and 9 bases separated the two germline ends. Germline V gene lookup returns CDR1 SGHRS and CDR2 YFSETQ. The CDR3 consists of 14 residues. The CDR3 spells CASSLSGDNSPLHF. Written as DNA, the CDR3 is TGCGCCAGCAGCTTGTCGGGGGACAATTCACCCCTCCACTTT.

Only a few counts were recorded for this clonotype. This sequence joins TRBV6-5 and TRBJ2-5, with 14 bases fitting TRBD2. The trim removed 2 bases at V and 4 bases at J, leaving 6 bases unmatched. Per germline, CDR1 MNHEY and CDR2 SVGAGI. CDR3 length equals 17 residues. The CDR3 protein is CASSYRGLAGDRETQYF. The CDR3 DNA reads as TGTGCCAGCAGTTACCGGGGACTAGCGGGAGATAGAGAGACCCAGTACTTC.

In the case of this clonotype: This may stem from a read error, because a much larger clone lies one nucleotide away. Lacking the conserved final phenylalanine or tryptophan, this CDR3 likely reflects a read error. The genes are TRBV29-1 and TRBJ2-1, with D unclear. V was trimmed by 8 bases and J by 1 base, leaving 6 bases between them. The CDR3 totals 11 residues. CDR1 and CDR2 from the germline V gene are SQVTM and ANQGSEA. CDR3 protein: CSPISYNEQFL. In DNA, the CDR3 is TGCAGCCCCATTTCCTACAATGAGCAGTTCTTA.

Ten or more counts support this clonotype. The V call is TRBV10-1, the J call TRBJ1-1; 8 nucleotides match TRBD1. J was trimmed by 6 bases and V by 10 bases; bases with no gene match: 7. This CDR3 is built from 12 residues. The germline V gene encodes CDR1 WNHNN and CDR2 SYGVQD (reference sequence). The CDR3 coding sequence is TGCGCCATCCAGGGACAGGAGGCTGAAGCTTTCTTT. Translation: CAIQGQEAEAFF.

The chain employs TRBV6-2 or TRBV6-3 and TRBJ2-5, with D unclear. CDR3 size: 13 residues. Per the germline V gene, CDR1 is MNHEY and CDR2 is SVGEGT. Trimming pared 7 bases from V and 7 bases from J, leaving 16 bases between. The CDR3 DNA reads as TGTGCCAGCATCCCGGGTGGTCGGGTGACCCAGTACTTC. Translation gives CASIPGGRVTQYF.

The chain uses TRBV28 and TRBJ2-7; 10 nucleotides line up with TRBD1. Germline values: CDR1 MDHEN, CDR2 SYDVKM. V gave up 4 bases and J gave up 3 bases; unmatched junction bases: 12. The CDR3 totals 17 residues. The CDR3 DNA follows: TGTGCCAGCAGTTCAGACTACTCCGGGACAGGGGTCTACGAGCAGTACTTC. This translates into CASSSDYSGTGVYEQYF.

To note about this clonotype: A read error may produce the germline difference seen at one junction end. This sequence joins TRBV19 and TRBJ2-2; the D call may be TRBD1 or TRBD2 (6 bases each). From germline, CDR1 is LNHDA and CDR2 SQIVND (reference sequence). This CDR3 has 14 amino acids. The CDR3 DNA reads TGTGCCAGTAGTCCCGGGGGCGGTGGCGGGGAGCTGTCTTTT. Translation gives CASSPGGGGGELSF.